Sequencing of this TCR beta chain was carried out in a study of beta chain features in type 1 diabetes. V lost 3 bases and J 0 bases, leaving 6 bases between the germline ends. The CDR3 consists of 14 residues. Germline assignment: CDR1 LNHNV and CDR2 YYDKDF (reference sequence). Expressed TCRB transcripts were sequenced after all isolated RNA was converted to cDNA. Assay used: immunoSEQ multiplex PCR; TCRdb lists only in-frame clones, some missing. The repertoire consists of roughly 140,000 clones, with 40% to 60% occurring once and the leading ten covering roughly 0.42%. The rearrangement joins TRBV15 to TRBJ2-4, with D possibly being TRBD1 (6 bases). The sequence derives from a man between 18 and 29 years old in good health. The material sequenced was Tregs from blood. The CDR3 spells CATSRDRAKNIQYF. The CDR3 nucleotides are TGTGCCACCAGCAGGGACAGAGCCAAAAACATTCAGTACTTC.